These T cell receptor beta chains were read from a single sample in a study of somatic mutations in cytotoxic T cells in rheumatoid arthritis. Sequenced by immunoSEQ multiplex PCR; TCRdb stores in-frame clones only, minus some. The table has about 19,000 clones, 70% to 90% seen once; the top ten hold 15%. The sequenced sample was CD8+ T cells sorted from blood. The origin of the receptors is a man in his forties in good health. Both conserved end residues are part of each CDR3. Each record gives: J gene, clone size, CDR3 length, V gene, D gene, CDR3 protein, CDR3 DNA. A D gene is named only where the DNA matches it firmly. Clone size appears in some rows only: once, few, many, or a class for an expanded clone.

TRBJ2-7,-,16,TRBV27,-,CASSSGLRGATYEQYF,TGTGCCAGCAGTTCGGGCTTGAGAGGGGCCACCTACGAGCAGTACTTC
TRBJ2-2,-,16,TRBV4-1,TRBD2,CASSQAEGGPSGELFF,TGCGCCAGCAGCCAAGCTGAGGGAGGGCCCTCCGGGGAGCTGTTTTTT
TRBJ2-3,-,16,TRBV9,TRBD2,CASSVGASGLTDTQYF,TGTGCCAGCAGCGTAGGGGCTAGCGGGCTCACAGATACGCAGTATTTT
TRBJ1-5,few,14,TRBV6-4,-,CASSPGLGNQPQHF,TGTGCCAGCAGTCCAGGGCTAGGCAATCAGCCCCAGCATTTT
TRBJ1-1,few,15,TRBV21-1,-,CASRISKGDDSEAFF,TGTGCCAGCAGAATCTCCAAGGGGGATGATTCTGAAGCTTTCTTT
TRBJ1-1,-,12,TRBV21-1,-,CAGTGVNTEAFF,TGTGCCGGGACAGGAGTAAACACTGAAGCTTTCTTT
TRBJ2-1,-,15,TRBV28,TRBD2,CASSTPRGAYNEQFF,TGTGCCAGCAGTACCCCGCGGGGGGCCTACAATGAGCAGTTCTTC
TRBJ2-2,-,12,TRBV5-4,-,CASSLLFGELFF,TGTGCCAGCAGCCTGCTTTTTGGGGAGCTGTTTTTT
TRBJ2-7,-,17,TRBV11-2,TRBD2,CASSSDNTGTSGYEQYF,TGTGCCAGCAGCTCAGACAACACCGGGACTAGCGGCTACGAGCAGTACTTC
TRBJ1-2,few,15,TRBV6-5,-,CASSYSRRGNGGYTF,TGTGCCAGCAGTTACTCGAGACGGGGTAATGGTGGCTACACCTTC
TRBJ2-7,-,13,TRBV11-2,TRBD1,CASSLGTGYEQYF,TGTGCCAGCAGCTTAGGGACAGGCTACGAGCAGTACTTC
TRBJ1-6,-,16,TRBV28,-,CASALPGPNYNSPLHF,TGTGCCAGCGCTCTCCCCGGGCCAAACTATAATTCACCCCTCCACTTT
TRBJ2-3,-,14,TRBV4-2,-,CASSDWDETDTQYF,TGTGCCAGCAGCGACTGGGACGAAACAGATACGCAGTATTTT
TRBJ2-1,-,14,TRBV28,TRBD2,CASTRPGLAEREFF,TGTGCCAGCACCCGACCGGGACTAGCTGAACGGGAATTCTTC
TRBJ2-3,-,14,TRBV27,TRBD2,CASSLGGSTDTQYF,TGTGCCAGCAGTTTGGGGGGGAGCACAGATACGCAGTATTTT
TRBJ2-2,-,15,TRBV27,-,CASSWFDSKAGELFF,TGTGCCAGCAGTTGGTTCGACAGCAAAGCCGGGGAGCTGTTTTTT
TRBJ2-5,-,14,TRBV2,-,CASSEWVAQETQYF,TGTGCCAGCAGTGAATGGGTAGCTCAAGAGACCCAGTACTTC
TRBJ1-1,-,14,TRBV19,-,CASTIEGLKTEAFF,TGTGCCAGTACGATTGAGGGGCTTAAGACTGAAGCTTTCTTT
TRBJ2-1,-,15,TRBV27,TRBD1,CASSLGTGFRNEQFF,TGTGCCAGCAGTTTAGGGACAGGGTTTAGAAATGAGCAGTTCTTC
TRBJ2-5,-,15,TRBV27,-,CASSFFPGVQETQYF,TGTGCCAGCAGTTTTTTCCCCGGCGTACAAGAGACCCAGTACTTC
TRBJ1-1,few,15,TRBV7-9,-,CASSLGAGVNTEAFF,TGTGCCAGCAGCTTAGGTGCCGGGGTGAACACTGAAGCTTTCTTT
TRBJ2-5,-,15,TRBV4-3,-,CASSQDSVGAETQYF,TGCGCCAGCAGCCAAGATTCTGTCGGGGCGGAGACCCAGTACTTC
TRBJ2-7,-,15,TRBV25-1,TRBD2,CASSEIAGGFYEQYF,TGTGCCAGCAGTGAGATAGCGGGAGGGTTCTACGAGCAGTACTTC
TRBJ2-1,once,17,TRBV27,TRBD2,CASSAHVLAGVHNEQFF,TGTGCCAGCAGCGCCCATGTTCTAGCGGGCGTTCACAATGAGCAGTTCTTC
TRBJ2-6,-,18,TRBV14,-,CASSQDRGDITGANVLTF,TGTGCCAGCAGCCAAGATAGAGGGGACATAACTGGGGCCAACGTCCTGACTTTC
TRBJ2-4,-,14,TRBV30,-,CAWSEFLGKNIQYF,TGTGCCTGGAGTGAGTTTTTGGGCAAAAACATTCAGTACTTC
TRBJ2-1,-,16,TRBV27,TRBD2,CASILLAGGPSNEQFF,TGTGCCAGCATTCTACTAGCGGGAGGGCCCTCAAATGAGCAGTTCTTC
TRBJ2-1,few,14,TRBV4-1,TRBD2,CASSQPSGSNEQFF,TGCGCCAGCAGCCAACCTAGCGGGAGCAATGAGCAGTTCTTC
TRBJ1-6,-,16,TRBV19,TRBD1,CASSPTPDRAASPLHF,TGTGCCAGTAGCCCGACCCCGGACAGGGCAGCTTCACCCCTCCACTTT
TRBJ2-5,-,15,TRBV28,-,CAIQGPGGGPETQYF,TGTGCCATCCAGGGCCCGGGGGGCGGTCCAGAGACCCAGTACTTC
TRBJ2-7,-,17,TRBV28,-,CASSLPPTSAGSYEQYF,TGTGCCAGCAGTTTACCCCCGACCTCAGCGGGCTCCTACGAGCAGTACTTC
TRBJ2-3,-,16,TRBV28,TRBD2,CASNPDTSGSSDTQYF,TGTGCCAGCAACCCGGACACTAGCGGGAGCTCGGATACGCAGTATTTT
TRBJ2-1,-,13,TRBV15,-,CATSSWVEDEQFF,TGTGCCACCAGCAGTTGGGTCGAGGATGAGCAGTTCTTC
TRBJ2-7,-,13,TRBV7-9,-,CASSPPGTYEQYF,TGTGCCAGCAGCCCCCCGGGTACCTACGAGCAGTACTTC
TRBJ2-1,-,17,TRBV4-3,TRBD2,CASSQVATGGTYNEQFF,TGCGCCAGCAGCCAAGTTGCAACGGGAGGCACCTACAATGAGCAGTTCTTC
TRBJ2-5,-,10,TRBV29-1,-,CSVRRETQYF,TGCAGCGTACGAAGAGAGACCCAGTACTTC
TRBJ2-5,-,15,TRBV5-4,TRBD1,CASSLVGTGKETQYF,TGTGCCAGCAGCTTGGTGGGGACAGGCAAAGAGACCCAGTACTTC
TRBJ2-7,-,13,TRBV14,-,CASSPGVSYEQYF,TGTGCCAGCAGCCCCGGGGTATCCTACGAGCAGTACTTC
TRBJ2-5,-,13,TRBV7-3,-,CASSSRPWETQYF,TGTGCCAGCAGCTCTCGGCCCTGGGAGACCCAGTACTTC
TRBJ2-1,-,16,TRBV28,TRBD1,CASSLPGQGTDNEQFF,TGTGCCAGCAGTCTCCCGGGACAGGGTACCGACAATGAGCAGTTCTTC
TRBJ1-1,-,15,TRBV28,-,CASSSRTSWNTEAFF,TGTGCCAGCAGTTCAAGGACATCTTGGAACACTGAAGCTTTCTTT
TRBJ2-1,-,15,TRBV4-1,-,CASSPSLYVHNEQFF,TGCGCCAGCAGCCCCTCACTTTACGTCCACAATGAGCAGTTCTTC
TRBJ2-7,-,14,TRBV28,-,CASSDEGPAYEQYF,TGTGCCAGCAGTGATGAAGGGCCCGCCTACGAGCAGTACTTC